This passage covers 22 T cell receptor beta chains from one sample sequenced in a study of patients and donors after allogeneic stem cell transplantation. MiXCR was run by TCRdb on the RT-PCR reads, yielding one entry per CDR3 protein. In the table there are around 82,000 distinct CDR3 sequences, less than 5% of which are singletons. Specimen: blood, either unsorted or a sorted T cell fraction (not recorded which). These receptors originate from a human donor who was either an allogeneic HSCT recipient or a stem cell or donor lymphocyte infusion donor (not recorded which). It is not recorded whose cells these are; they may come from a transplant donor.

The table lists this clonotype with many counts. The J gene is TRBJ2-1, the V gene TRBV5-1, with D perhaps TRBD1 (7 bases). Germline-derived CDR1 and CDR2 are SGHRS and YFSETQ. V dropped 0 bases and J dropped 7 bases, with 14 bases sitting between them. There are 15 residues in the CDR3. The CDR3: CASSLEGQGGNEQFF. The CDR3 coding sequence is TGCGCCAGCAGCTTGGAGGGGCAGGGGGGAAATGAGCAGTTCTTC.

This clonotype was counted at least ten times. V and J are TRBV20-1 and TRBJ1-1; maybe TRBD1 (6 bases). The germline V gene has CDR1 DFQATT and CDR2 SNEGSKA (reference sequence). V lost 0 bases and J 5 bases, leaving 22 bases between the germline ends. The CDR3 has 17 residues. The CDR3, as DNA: TGCAGTGCTAGAGACGAGATAGAACAGGGAGGTGTTACTGAAGCTTTCTTT. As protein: CSARDEIEQGGVTEAFF.

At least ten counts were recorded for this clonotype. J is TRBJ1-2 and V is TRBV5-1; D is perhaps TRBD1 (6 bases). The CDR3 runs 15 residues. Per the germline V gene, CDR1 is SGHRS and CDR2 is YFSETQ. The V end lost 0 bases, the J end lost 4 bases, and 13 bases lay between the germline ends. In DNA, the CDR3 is TGCGCCAGCAGCTTGGTCGGGGGGCAGGGCTATGGCTACACCTTC. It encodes CASSLVGGQGYGYTF.

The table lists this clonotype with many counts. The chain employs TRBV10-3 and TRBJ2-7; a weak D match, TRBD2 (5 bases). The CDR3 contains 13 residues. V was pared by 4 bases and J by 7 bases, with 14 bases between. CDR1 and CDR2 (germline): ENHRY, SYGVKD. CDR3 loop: CAISVGNIGEQYF. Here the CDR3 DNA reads TGTGCCATCAGTGTCGGGAATATAGGGGAGCAGTACTTC.

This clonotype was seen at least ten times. The CDR3 sequence is CASSLLTGDNEKLFF. The CDR3 DNA reads TGCGCCAGCAGCTTGTTGACAGGCGATAATGAAAAACTGTTTTTT. The chain has TRBV5-1 and TRBJ1-4; a weak D match, TRBD1 (6 bases). In germline, CDR1 is SGHRS, CDR2 YFSETQ. The ends were cut back, 1 base at V and 4 bases at J, with 11 bases in the middle. CDR3 length: 15 residues.

CDR3 loop: CASSFSFSRSGANVLTF. The CDR3 nucleotides are TGTGCCAGCAGTTTCTCATTTTCACGCTCTGGGGCCAACGTCCTGACTTTC. This rearrangement joins TRBV28 to TRBJ2-6; D is unresolved. V was cut by 3 bases and J by 0 bases, with 12 bases left in between. Germline CDR1 is MDHEN and CDR2 is SYDVKM. The CDR3 loop spans 17 amino acids.

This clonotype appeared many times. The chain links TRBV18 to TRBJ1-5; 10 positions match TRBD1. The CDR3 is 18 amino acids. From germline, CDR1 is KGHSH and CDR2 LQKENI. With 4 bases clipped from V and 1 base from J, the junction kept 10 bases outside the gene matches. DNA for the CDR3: TGTGCCAGCTCACTGGGGGGACAGGGGCAAAGGAGCAATCAGCCCCAGCATTTT. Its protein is CASSLGGQGQRSNQPQHF.

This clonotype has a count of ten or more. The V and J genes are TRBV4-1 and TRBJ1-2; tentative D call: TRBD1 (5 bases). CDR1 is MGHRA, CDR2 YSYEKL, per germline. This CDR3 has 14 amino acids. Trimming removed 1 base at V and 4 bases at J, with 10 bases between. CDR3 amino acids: CASSQGWDFYGYTF. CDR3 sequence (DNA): TGCGCCAGCAGCCAAGGATGGGACTTCTATGGCTACACCTTC.

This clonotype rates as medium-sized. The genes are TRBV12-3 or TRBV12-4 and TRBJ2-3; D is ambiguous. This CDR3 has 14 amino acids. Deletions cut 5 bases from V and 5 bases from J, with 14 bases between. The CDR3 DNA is TGTGCCAGCAGTAAACAGATTGGGGAAGATACGCAGTATTTT. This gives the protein CASSKQIGEDTQYF.

CDR3 DNA sequence: TGTGCCAGCAGCGTCCTCGGAATCCAAGAGACCCAGTACTTC. It codes for CASSVLGIQETQYF. The J gene is TRBJ2-5, the V gene TRBV9; D is unresolved. This CDR3 contains 14 residues. Looked up from germline, CDR1 is SGDLS and CDR2 is YYNGEE. V was trimmed by 2 bases and J by 1 base, leaving 9 bases between them.

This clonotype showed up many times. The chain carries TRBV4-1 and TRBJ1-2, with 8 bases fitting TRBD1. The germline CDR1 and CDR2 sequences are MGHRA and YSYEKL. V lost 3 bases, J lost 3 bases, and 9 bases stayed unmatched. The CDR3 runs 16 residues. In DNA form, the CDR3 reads TGCGCCAGCAGCCACGCAGAGGCAGGGGGCGACTATGGCTACACCTTC. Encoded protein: CASSHAEAGGDYGYTF.

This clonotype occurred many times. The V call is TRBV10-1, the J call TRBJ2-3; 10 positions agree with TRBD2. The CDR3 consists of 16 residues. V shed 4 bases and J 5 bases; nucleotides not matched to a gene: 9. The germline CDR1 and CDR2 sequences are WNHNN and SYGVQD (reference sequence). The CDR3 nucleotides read TGCGCCAGCAGTGCCTCTAGCGGGAGTGGAGGAGATACGCAGTATTTT. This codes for CASSASSGSGGDTQYF.

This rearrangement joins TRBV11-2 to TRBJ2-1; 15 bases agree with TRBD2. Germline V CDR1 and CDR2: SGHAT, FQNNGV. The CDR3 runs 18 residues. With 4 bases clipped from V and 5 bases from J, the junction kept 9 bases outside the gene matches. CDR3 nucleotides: TGTGCCAGCAGCTCTTCACAAGGGACTAGCGGGAGGAACAATGAGCAGTTCTTC. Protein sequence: CASSSSQGTSGRNNEQFF.

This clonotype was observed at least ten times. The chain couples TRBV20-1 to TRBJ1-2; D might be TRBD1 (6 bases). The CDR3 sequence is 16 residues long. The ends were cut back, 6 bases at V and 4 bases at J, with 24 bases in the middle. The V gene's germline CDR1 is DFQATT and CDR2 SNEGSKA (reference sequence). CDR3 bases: TGCAGTGCCAGTTCACAGGGAAACCCGGCTGGCTATGGCTACACCTTC. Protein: CSASSQGNPAGYGYTF.

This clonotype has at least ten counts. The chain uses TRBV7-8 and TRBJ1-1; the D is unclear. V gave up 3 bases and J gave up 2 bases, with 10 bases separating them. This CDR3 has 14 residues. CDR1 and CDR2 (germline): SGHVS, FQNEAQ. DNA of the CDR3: TGTGCCAGCAGCTTGGCAGGTTCTAACACTGAAGCTTTCTTT. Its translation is CASSLAGSNTEAFF.

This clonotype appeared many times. CDR3 sequence (DNA): TGTGCCAGCAGTTTAGGAGCCAGGAGGGACTATGGCTACACCTTC. It encodes CASSLGARRDYGYTF. The rearrangement links TRBV12-3 or TRBV12-4 to TRBJ1-2; D not resolved. The CDR3 totals 15 residues. The V end lost 1 base, the J end lost 3 bases, and 12 bases lay between the germline ends.

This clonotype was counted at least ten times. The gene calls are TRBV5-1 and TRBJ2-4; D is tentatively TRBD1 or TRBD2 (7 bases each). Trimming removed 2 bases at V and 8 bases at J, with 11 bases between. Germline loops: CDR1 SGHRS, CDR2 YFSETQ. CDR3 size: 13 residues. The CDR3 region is CASSFAGGDIQYF. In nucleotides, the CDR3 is TGCGCCAGCAGCTTCGCAGGGGGGGACATTCAGTACTTC.

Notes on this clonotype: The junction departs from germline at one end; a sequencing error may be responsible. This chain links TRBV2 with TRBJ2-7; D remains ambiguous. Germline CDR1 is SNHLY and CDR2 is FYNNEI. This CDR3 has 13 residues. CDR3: CASSEASAYELYF. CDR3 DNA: TGTGCCAGCAGTGAAGCGTCAGCCTACGAGCTGTACTTC.

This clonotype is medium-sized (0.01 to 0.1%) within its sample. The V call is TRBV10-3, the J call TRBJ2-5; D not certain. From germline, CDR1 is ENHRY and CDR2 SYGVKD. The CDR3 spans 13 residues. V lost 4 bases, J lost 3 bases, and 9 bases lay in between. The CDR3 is CAISARTEETQYF. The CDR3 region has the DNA TGTGCCATCAGTGCGAGAACCGAAGAGACCCAGTACTTC.

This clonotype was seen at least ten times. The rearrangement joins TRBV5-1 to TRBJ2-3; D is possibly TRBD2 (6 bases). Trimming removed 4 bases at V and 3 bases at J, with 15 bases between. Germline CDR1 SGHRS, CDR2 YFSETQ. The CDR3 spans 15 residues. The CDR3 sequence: CASSPPESGTDTQYF. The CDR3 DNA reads TGCGCCAGCAGCCCCCCGGAGAGCGGGACAGATACGCAGTATTTT. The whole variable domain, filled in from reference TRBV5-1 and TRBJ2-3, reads KAGVTQTPRYLIKTRGQQVTLSCSPISGHRSVSWYQQTPGQGLQFLFEYFSETQRNKGNFPGRFSGRQFSNSRSEMNVSTLELGDSALYLCASSPPESGTDTQYFGPGTRLTVL.

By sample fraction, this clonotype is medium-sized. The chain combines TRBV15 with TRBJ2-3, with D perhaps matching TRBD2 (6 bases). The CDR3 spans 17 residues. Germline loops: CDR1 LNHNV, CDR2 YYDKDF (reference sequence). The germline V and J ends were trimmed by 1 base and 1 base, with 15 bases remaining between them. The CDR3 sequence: CATSRARRGLGTDTQYF. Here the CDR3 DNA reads TGTGCCACCAGCAGAGCTAGGAGGGGCCTGGGCACAGATACGCAGTATTTT.

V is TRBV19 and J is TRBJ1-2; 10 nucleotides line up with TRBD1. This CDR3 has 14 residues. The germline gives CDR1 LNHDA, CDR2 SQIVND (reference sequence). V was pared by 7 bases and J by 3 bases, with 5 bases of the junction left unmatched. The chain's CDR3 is CASNRQGAHYGYTF. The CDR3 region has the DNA TGTGCCAGTAACCGACAGGGGGCACACTATGGCTACACCTTC.